The 16 T cell receptor beta chains below come from one sample, sequenced in a study of T cells expressing NK-cell markers. Reprocessing the 5' RACE reads, TCRdb reports a single entry for every CDR3 protein and omits DNA. This specimen shows some 600,000 distinct CDR3 sequences; the ten leading clones hold roughly 3.4%. Material for sequencing was blood T cells: a sorted CD56 or NKG2C T cell subset, CD4+ or CD8+ T cells, or bulk PBMC T cells (not recorded which). All receptors come from a young man in good health.

The V and J genes are TRBV5-5 and TRBJ2-1; TCRdb selects TRBD2, and the lack of DNA leaves this call unchecked. Germline CDR1 and CDR2: SGHKS and YYEKEE (reference sequence). CDR3 size: 15 residues. The CDR3 reads CASSLVPSLSTEQFF.

The chain employs TRBV5-1 and TRBJ1-6; without DNA, the TCRdb call of TRBD1 cannot be checked. Germline assignment: CDR1 SGHRS and CDR2 YFSETQ. The CDR3 is 15 residues long. The CDR3: CASSLVSGANSPLHF.

V usage is TRBV7-6 and J usage is TRBJ2-1. Germline CDR1 SGHVS, CDR2 FNYEAQ. The CDR3 is made up of 15 amino acids. CDR3 sequence reads: CASSFGGENYNEQFF.

V is TRBV9 and J is TRBJ2-3; the D call of TRBD2 rests on TCRdb alone, since no DNA is present to check it. The CDR3 covers 14 residues. The germline V gene encodes CDR1 SGDLS and CDR2 YYNGEE. The CDR3 protein is CASTSSGSPDTQYF.

This rearrangement joins TRBV6-2 or TRBV6-3 to TRBJ2-3; the TCRdb call, TRBD1, lacks DNA for checking. Germline V lookup: CDR1 MNHEY, CDR2 SVGEGT. CDR3 length: 13 amino acids. The CDR3 sequence: CVARSTSTDTQYF.

The genes are TRBV4-3 and TRBJ2-2; without DNA, the TCRdb call of TRBD2 cannot be checked. The CDR3 contains 15 residues. Germline assignment: CDR1 LGHNA and CDR2 YSLEER. This CDR3 is CASSPTRGGTGELFF.

V gene TRBV28 combines with J gene TRBJ1-2; TCRdb indicates TRBD1, and absent DNA this call remains unverified. This CDR3 is built from 17 residues. CDR1 is MDHEN and CDR2 is SYDVKM in the germline V gene. CDR3: CASTQQGYERFSYGYTF.

V gene TRBV7-6 combines with J gene TRBJ2-3; there is no DNA to check the TCRdb D call of TRBD2. The germline gives CDR1 SGHVS, CDR2 FNYEAQ. This CDR3 region has 18 residues. The CDR3 spells CASSRGTSGGISTDTQYF. Together with reference TRBV7-6 and TRBJ2-3, the CDR3 gives the full variable domain: GAGVSQSPRYKVTKRGQDVALRCDPISGHVSLYWYRQALGQGPEFLTYFNYEAQQDKSGLPNDRFSAERPEGSISTLTIQRTEQRDSAMYRCASSRGTSGGISTDTQYFGPGTRLTVL.

The chain uses TRBV7-7 and TRBJ2-2; the TRBD1 assignment by TCRdb is unverifiable without DNA. Germline-derived CDR1 and CDR2 are SSHAT and FNYEAQ (reference sequence). The CDR3 runs to 15 residues. Here the CDR3 reads CASSHGQGATGELFF.

The chain uses TRBV10-1 and TRBJ1-5. The CDR3 has 12 residues. The V gene's germline CDR1 is WNHNN and CDR2 SYGVQD (reference sequence). The CDR3 loop reads CASSDVDQPQHF.

V is TRBV4-1 and J is TRBJ1-1; TCRdb returns TRBD1, unconfirmable since there is no DNA. The CDR3 totals 14 residues. CDR1 and CDR2 from the germline V gene are MGHRA and YSYEKL. The CDR3 spells CASRGQGLATEAFF.

This chain connects TRBV9 to TRBJ2-7; TCRdb gives TRBD2 as the D gene, but with no DNA this cannot be confirmed. This CDR3 contains 16 residues. Germline assignment: CDR1 SGDLS and CDR2 YYNGEE. CDR3 protein: CASSGWETGGKYEQYF.

CDR3 sequence reads: CASSSTSGQQETQYF. The V gene is TRBV2, the J gene TRBJ2-5; TCRdb's D gene call, TRBD2, goes unchecked for lack of DNA. The CDR3 runs to 15 residues. CDR1 SNHLY and CDR2 FYNNEI come from the germline V gene. Supplemented by reference TRBV2 and TRBJ2-5, the full variable domain reads EPEVTQTPSHQVTQMGQEVILRCVPISNHLYFYWYRQILGQKVEFLVSFYNNEISEKSEIFDDQFSVERPDGSNFTLKIRSTKLEDSAMYFCASSSTSGQQETQYFGPGTRLLVL.

The chain joins TRBV9 to TRBJ2-1; checking the TCRdb D call of TRBD2 is not possible without DNA. Germline assignment: CDR1 SGDLS and CDR2 YYNGEE. CDR3 length equals 20 residues. CDR3 loop: CASSLSGSLLAGGPGNEQFF.

The chain carries TRBV5-1 and TRBJ2-3; TCRdb outputs TRBD2, but without DNA this stays unchecked. The germline V gene encodes CDR1 SGHRS and CDR2 YFSETQ. CDR3 size: 16 residues. The CDR3 sequence is CASSAGLAGHSDTQYF.

CDR3 residues: CASSLEGADQETQYF. This rearrangement joins TRBV11-2 to TRBJ2-5. The V gene's germline CDR1 is SGHAT and CDR2 FQNNGV. The CDR3 loop spans 15 amino acids.